Here is one T cell receptor beta chain with its context. Its specificity is unknown. This record belongs to a study of T cells expressing NK-cell markers. The wider study: The study sequenced eight donors, seven HCMV-seropositive and one seronegative.

TCRdb re-analyzed the 5' RACE reads; it lists each CDR3 protein once, without DNA. Its clone listing holds about 460,000 distinct CDR3 sequences. Whole-study results and caveats: A range of about 1.0-8% of CD8+ T cells consisted of dominant NKG2C+ clonotypes in 5 to 7 donors.

The CDR3 totals 16 residues. Germline loops: CDR1 LGHDT, CDR2 YNNKEL (reference sequence). Sequencing was carried out using blood T cells: a sorted CD56 or NKG2C T cell subset, CD4+ or CD8+ T cells, or bulk PBMC T cells (not recorded which). The chain has TRBV3-1 and TRBJ1-3; there is no DNA to check the TCRdb D call of TRBD1. The TCR sequence derives from a woman between 50 and 59 years old in good health. The CDR3 is CASTQAGVLSGNTIYF.